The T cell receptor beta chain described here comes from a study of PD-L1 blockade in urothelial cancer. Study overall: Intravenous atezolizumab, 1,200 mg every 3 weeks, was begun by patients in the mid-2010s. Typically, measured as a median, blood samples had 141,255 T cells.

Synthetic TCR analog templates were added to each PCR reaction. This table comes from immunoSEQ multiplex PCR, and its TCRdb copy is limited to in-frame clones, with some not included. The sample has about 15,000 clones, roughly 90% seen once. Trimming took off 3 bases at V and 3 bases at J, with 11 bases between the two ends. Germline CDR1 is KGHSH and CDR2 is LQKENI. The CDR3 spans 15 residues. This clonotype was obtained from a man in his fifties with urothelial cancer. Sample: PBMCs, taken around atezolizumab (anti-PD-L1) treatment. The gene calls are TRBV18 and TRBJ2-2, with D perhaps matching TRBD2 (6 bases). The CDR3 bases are TGTGCCAGCTCACCCCCGGAGGGCTACACCGGGGAGCTGTTTTTT. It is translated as CASSPPEGYTGELFF. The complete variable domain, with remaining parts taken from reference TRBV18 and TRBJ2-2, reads NAGVMQNPRHLVRRRGQEARLRCSPMKGHSHVYWYRQLPEEGLKFMVYLQKENIIDESGMPKERFSAEFPKEGPSILRIQQVVRGDSAAYFCASSPPEGYTGELFFGEGSRLTVL.